This section outlines one T cell receptor (beta chain) sequence together with its context. Its specificity is unknown. Germline CDR1 is SGHVS and CDR2 is FQNEAQ. Trimming stripped 4 bases from V and 2 bases from J, with 13 bases between. The length of the CDR3 is 15 residues. TCRdb re-called the RT-PCR reads through MiXCR, storing one row per CDR3 protein. Seen here are under 200,000 distinct CDR3 sequences, approximately 11% observed once, and the top ten hold roughly a third. These data belong to a study of response to subunit inactivated influenza vaccine. General study findings and limits: New T cells are recruited in small numbers by each seasonal influenza vaccination, according to the authors' suggestion.

The chain combines TRBV7-8 with TRBJ2-3, with D hard to call. The TCR sequence derives from a man in his fifties or sixties who received an inactivated influenza vaccine. Source: CD8+ T cells sorted from PBMCs, taken roughly 24 months after vaccination. CDR3 residues: CASSSALGPTDTQYF. CDR3 sequence (DNA): TGTGCCAGCAGCTCGGCCCTGGGCCCCACAGATACGCAGTATTTT.